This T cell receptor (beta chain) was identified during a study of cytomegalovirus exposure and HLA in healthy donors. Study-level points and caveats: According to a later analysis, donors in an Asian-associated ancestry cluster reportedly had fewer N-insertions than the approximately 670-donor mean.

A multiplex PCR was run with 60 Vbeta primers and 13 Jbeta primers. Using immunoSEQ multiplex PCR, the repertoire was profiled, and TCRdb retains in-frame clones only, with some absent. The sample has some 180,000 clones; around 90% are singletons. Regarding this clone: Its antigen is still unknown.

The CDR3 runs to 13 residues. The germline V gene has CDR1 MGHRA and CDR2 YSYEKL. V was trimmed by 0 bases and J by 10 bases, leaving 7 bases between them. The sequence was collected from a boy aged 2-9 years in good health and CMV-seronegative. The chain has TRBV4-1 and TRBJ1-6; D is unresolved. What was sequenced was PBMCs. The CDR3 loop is CASSQDGVSPLHF. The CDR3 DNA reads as TGCGCCAGCAGCCAAGATGGAGTCTCACCCCTCCACTTT.